The present entry profiles one TCR beta chain with its context. The method was immunoSEQ multiplex PCR; TCRdb's version includes in-frame clones alone and lacks a portion of them. The table shows about 30,000 clones, with approximately 93% occurring only once. This entry is derived from a study of lymphopenia after photon versus proton radiotherapy. The clonotype was recovered from a woman in her fifties or sixties with cholangiocarcinoma. Specimen: peripheral blood, collected from a patient treated with photon-based radiotherapy.

CDR3 DNA: TGTGCCAGCAGCCCCAAACCCCGTACAGATACGCAGTATTTT. Amino acid sequence: CASSPKPRTDTQYF. V usage is TRBV6-5 and J usage is TRBJ2-3, with D unclear. CDR1 MNHEY and CDR2 SVGAGI come from the germline V gene. The germline V and J ends were trimmed by 6 bases and 3 bases, with 13 bases remaining between them. The CDR3 contains 14 residues.